A single sample gave rise to the 24 T cell receptor beta chains below, sequenced in a study of blood T cell repertoires in COVID-19. The table came from immunoSEQ multiplex PCR; TCRdb's copy has only in-frame clones and leaves some out. The sample lists 100,000 to 120,000 clones, 70% to 90% occurring once. Material: peripheral blood. The receptors derive from a human donor in a cohort sampled during active COVID-19.

The rearrangement uses TRBV3-1 (or the pseudogene TRBV3-2) and TRBJ2-2; no clear D. V was trimmed by 3 bases and J by 1 base, leaving 9 bases between them. The CDR3 is 15 residues long. The germline gives CDR1 LGHDT, CDR2 YNNKEL (reference sequence). CDR3 in amino acids: CASSQNLRNTGELFF. As DNA, the CDR3 is TGTGCCAGCAGCCAGAATCTGCGGAACACCGGGGAGCTGTTTTTT.

The chain links TRBV9 to TRBJ1-6; 7 bases are a match to TRBD1. CDR3 size: 14 residues. The germline gives CDR1 SGDLS, CDR2 YYNGEE. J gave up 7 bases and V 4 bases, and 5 bases lay outside the gene matches. The CDR3: CASSPQGVNSPLHF. CDR3 nucleotides: TGTGCCAGCAGCCCCCAGGGGGTGAATTCACCCCTCCACTTT.

The chain employs TRBV19 and TRBJ1-3; D may be TRBD1 (5 bases). V dropped 4 bases and J dropped 1 base, with 8 bases sitting between them. This CDR3 region has 14 residues. Germline CDR1 LNHDA, CDR2 SQIVND (reference sequence). CDR3 residues: CASSTGYSGNTIYF. Written as DNA, the CDR3 is TGTGCCAGTAGTACAGGGTATTCTGGAAACACCATATATTTT.

This chain connects TRBV5-1 to TRBJ2-2; 8 bases match TRBD2. The length of the CDR3 is 15 residues. Germline trimming cut 4 bases from V and 3 bases from J; bases unmatched to any gene: 5. Germline values: CDR1 SGHRS, CDR2 YFSETQ. CDR3 amino acids: CASSLLADYTGELFF. The CDR3, as DNA: TGCGCCAGCAGCCTACTAGCGGACTACACCGGGGAGCTGTTTTTT.

This chain connects TRBV19 to TRBJ2-7; no clear D gene. The germline V and J ends were trimmed by 3 bases and 0 bases, with 6 bases remaining between them. The CDR3 loop spans 13 amino acids. CDR1 and CDR2 (germline): LNHDA, SQIVND (reference sequence). The CDR3 loop is CASSIESSYEQYF. DNA for the CDR3: TGTGCCAGTAGTATCGAGAGCTCCTACGAGCAGTACTTC. Full variable domain (outside the CDR3, taken from reference TRBV19 and TRBJ2-7): DGGITQSPKYLFRKEGQNVTLSCEQNLNHDAMYWYRQDPGQGLRLIYYSQIVNDFQKGDIAEGYSVSREKKESFPLTVTSAQKNPTAFYLCASSIESSYEQYFGPGTRLTVT.

The chain couples TRBV19 to TRBJ1-5; 7 bases align to TRBD1. This CDR3 is 13 amino acids long. V shed 5 bases, J shed 6 bases, and the junction held 4 bases outside the gene matches. Germline V gene sequence: CDR1 LNHDA, CDR2 SQIVND (reference sequence). The CDR3 loop reads CASSLDRLQPQHF. The CDR3 bases are TGTGCCAGTAGTTTGGACAGGCTTCAGCCCCAGCATTTT.

The chain recombines TRBV11-3 with TRBJ2-3, with 9 bases aligning to TRBD1. Germline trimming cut 0 bases from V and 7 bases from J; bases unmatched to any gene: 5. The germline V gene encodes CDR1 SGHNT and CDR2 YENEEA. The CDR3 length is 15 residues. CDR3 in DNA: TGTGCCAGCAGCTTAGAAGGAGACAGGGGGAATACGCAGTATTTT. The encoded protein is CASSLEGDRGNTQYF.

V is TRBV7-2 and J is TRBJ2-2; D gene ambiguous. Trimming removed 2 bases from V and 3 bases from J, with 7 bases in between. Per the germline V gene, CDR1 is SGHTA and CDR2 is FQGNSA. CDR3 length equals 14 residues. CDR3 sequence (DNA): TGTGCCAGCAGCTTAACCCGCGACACCGGGGAGCTGTTTTTT. Translating it yields CASSLTRDTGELFF.

This chain connects TRBV10-3 to TRBJ2-7, with 7 bases aligning to TRBD1. Germline CDR1 is ENHRY and CDR2 is SYGVKD. The CDR3 is 14 residues long. Unmatched junction bases numbered 3, after V lost 1 base and J lost 3 bases. The chain's CDR3 is CAISEYRDSYEQYF. CDR3 nucleotides: TGTGCCATCAGTGAGTACCGGGACAGCTACGAGCAGTACTTC.

This sequence joins TRBV3-1 (or the pseudogene TRBV3-2) and TRBJ1-1, with D tentatively TRBD1 (5 bases). Germline loops: CDR1 LGHDT, CDR2 YNNKEL (reference sequence). The length of the CDR3 is 14 residues. Trimming removed 5 bases from V and 0 bases from J, with 10 bases in between. The CDR3 sequence: CASSTTAMNTEAFF. In DNA form, the CDR3 reads TGTGCCAGCAGCACGACAGCTATGAACACTGAAGCTTTCTTT.

The V and J genes are TRBV27 and TRBJ2-7; tentative D call: TRBD1 (7 bases). Trimming shortened V by 5 bases and J by 4 bases, and 18 bases separated the two germline ends. CDR3 length equals 15 residues. The germline CDR1 and CDR2 sequences are MNHEY and SMNVEV (reference sequence). The CDR3 DNA reads TGTGCCAGCAGTACTCGGGACAGTGGAGGGTACGAGCAGTACTTC. Translated: CASSTRDSGGYEQYF.

In DNA form, the CDR3 reads TGTGCCAGCAGCCTCTGGACAGGGGGCACCGGGGAGCTGTTTTTT. The encoded protein is CASSLWTGGTGELFF. The rearrangement uses TRBV7-9 and TRBJ2-2; TRBD1 agrees at 10 bases. This CDR3 is built from 15 residues. Germline CDR1 SEHNR, CDR2 FQNEAQ (reference sequence). V was clipped by 5 bases and J by 4 bases; unmatched bases: 4.

The chain links TRBV7-9 to TRBJ1-1; possibly TRBD1 for D (5 bases). There are 16 residues in the CDR3. The V gene lost 5 bases and the J gene lost 0 bases, with 16 bases spanning the gap. Germline CDR1 SEHNR, CDR2 FQNEAQ (reference sequence). The CDR3 is CASSLGVTAMNTEAFF. The CDR3 DNA reads as TGTGCCAGCAGCCTAGGGGTGACAGCCATGAACACTGAAGCTTTCTTT.

This rearrangement joins TRBV5-8 to TRBJ1-2; TRBD1 aligns across 7 bases. The CDR3 is 14 amino acids. Germline V lookup: CDR1 SGHTS, CDR2 YDEGEE. Germline trimming cut 0 bases from V and 4 bases from J; bases unmatched to any gene: 3. CDR3 DNA sequence: TGTGCCAGCAGCTTGGCCCGGGACAGCTATGGCTACACCTTC. This gives the protein CASSLARDSYGYTF. Together with reference TRBV5-8 and TRBJ1-2, the CDR3 gives the full variable domain: EAGVTQSPTHLIKTRGQQATLRCSPISGHTSVYWYQQALGLGLQFLLWYDEGEERNRGNFPPRFSGRQFPNYSSELNVNALELEDSALYLCASSLARDSYGYTFGSGTRLTVV.

This sequence joins TRBV11-2 and TRBJ1-2; TRBD1 aligns across 7 bases. CDR3 length equals 15 residues. Unmatched junction bases numbered 9, after V lost 0 bases and J lost 8 bases. The germline V gene has CDR1 SGHAT and CDR2 FQNNGV. DNA for the CDR3: TGTGCCAGCAGCTTAGACCAGACAGGGATGGGCGGCTACACCTTC. It encodes CASSLDQTGMGGYTF.

The rearrangement uses TRBV5-1 and TRBJ1-2; 7 nucleotides line up with TRBD1. The CDR3 loop spans 13 amino acids. Trimming at V came to 0 bases and at J to 8 bases, leaving 4 bases not matched to a gene. Germline assignment: CDR1 SGHRS and CDR2 YFSETQ. The CDR3 region is CASSLGQGIGYTF. For the CDR3, the DNA is TGCGCCAGCAGCTTGGGACAGGGTATAGGCTACACCTTC.

This sequence joins TRBV7-8 and TRBJ2-1; 8 positions match TRBD2. Germline CDR1 and CDR2: SGHVS and FQNEAQ. V was clipped by 5 bases and J by 7 bases; unmatched bases: 16. The CDR3 consists of 17 residues. The CDR3 sequence is CASSPRGGGQGGNEQFF. In DNA form, the CDR3 reads TGTGCCAGCAGCCCCCGGGGGGGCGGACAAGGGGGGAATGAGCAGTTCTTC.

This chain uses TRBV9 with TRBJ2-5, with 7 bases that match TRBD1. The V and J ends lost 0 bases and 2 bases, in that order; junction bases with no gene match: 10. Germline CDR1 reads SGDLS; CDR2 reads YYNGEE. There are 17 residues in the CDR3. CDR3 nucleotides: TGTGCCAGCAGCGTAGCCCCGCTTGGGGACAGTCAAGAGACCCAGTACTTC. As protein: CASSVAPLGDSQETQYF.

The chain has TRBV7-2 and TRBJ2-1, with TRBD2 matching 8 bases. V shed 5 bases and J 7 bases; nucleotides not matched to a gene: 4. The CDR3 length is 13 residues. Per the germline V gene, CDR1 is SGHTA and CDR2 is FQGNSA. The CDR3 loop is CASSRGGRNEQFF. The CDR3, as DNA: TGTGCCAGCAGCAGAGGCGGGAGGAATGAGCAGTTCTTC. The variable domain in full, completed from reference TRBV7-2 and TRBJ2-1, reads GAGVSQSPSNKVTEKGKDVELRCDPISGHTALYWYRQSLGQGLEFLIYFQGNSAPDKSGLPSDRFSAERTGGSVSTLTIQRTQQEDSAVYLCASSRGGRNEQFFGPGTRLTVL.

The V and J genes are TRBV19 and TRBJ2-1, with a possible D match to TRBD2 (5 bases). This CDR3 contains 15 residues. The V end lost 4 bases, the J end lost 5 bases, and 15 bases lay between the germline ends. Germline V gene sequence: CDR1 LNHDA, CDR2 SQIVND (reference sequence). The CDR3: CASSTTRRGHNEQFF. The CDR3 nucleotides read TGTGCCAGTAGTACCACCAGGCGCGGGCACAATGAGCAGTTCTTC. Drawing the rest from reference TRBV19 and TRBJ2-1, the complete variable domain is DGGITQSPKYLFRKEGQNVTLSCEQNLNHDAMYWYRQDPGQGLRLIYYSQIVNDFQKGDIAEGYSVSREKKESFPLTVTSAQKNPTAFYLCASSTTRRGHNEQFFGPGTRLTVL.

The chain recombines TRBV7-9 with TRBJ2-7; possibly TRBD1 for D (6 bases). Trimming removed 3 bases from V and 1 base from J, with 13 bases in between. Per germline, CDR1 SEHNR and CDR2 FQNEAQ (reference sequence). The CDR3 is 15 residues long. Here the CDR3 reads CASSFFTGSSYEQYF. CDR3 bases: TGTGCCAGCAGCTTTTTCACAGGGAGTTCCTACGAGCAGTACTTC.

The chain has TRBV10-2 and TRBJ2-5; a weak D match, TRBD2 (6 bases). The CDR3 sequence is 12 residues long. V was pared by 11 bases and J by 0 bases, with 10 bases between. From germline, CDR1 is WSHSY and CDR2 SAAADI. The CDR3 DNA reads as TGCGCCGCAGGGAGGTACCAAGAGACCCAGTACTTC. This sequence encodes CAAGRYQETQYF.

The genes are TRBV10-2 and TRBJ2-7, with D possibly TRBD1 on 5 matching bases. Germline CDR1 and CDR2: WSHSY and SAAADI. The CDR3 is made up of 14 amino acids. V was clipped by 4 bases and J by 5 bases, with 15 bases between them. The CDR3 DNA reads as TGCGCCAGCAGTGTCAGGGAAAGTAGGCACGAGCAGTACTTC. It encodes CASSVRESRHEQYF.

This chain links TRBV10-2 with TRBJ2-3; TRBD1 aligns across 7 bases. This CDR3 has 14 amino acids. The germline gives CDR1 WSHSY, CDR2 SAAADI. The trim removed 6 bases at V and 0 bases at J, leaving 3 bases unmatched. This CDR3 reads CASRGTASTDTQYF. For the CDR3, the DNA is TGCGCCAGCAGAGGGACAGCTAGCACAGATACGCAGTATTTT.